The following is a T cell receptor beta chain sequence with its context. Its antigen is not identified. The data were taken from a study of cytotoxic CD8 clonotypes in ibrutinib-treated CLL. Whole-study findings and limits: Clonality was elevated at ibrutinib response and had returned toward baseline at progression.

The data were produced by immunoSEQ multiplex PCR, yet TCRdb's version contains in-frame clones alone and is incomplete. Of approximately 350,000 clones detected, about 61% appear once; the ten largest clones hold around 6.3%. The receptor comes from a human donor with chronic lymphocytic leukemia. Material: PBMCs, obtained after 36 months of ibrutinib treatment.

DNA for the CDR3: TGTGCCAGCAGTCTAACGGGACAGGAGAACTATGGCTACACCTTC. Translating gives CASSLTGQENYGYTF. The chain combines TRBV6-1 with TRBJ1-2; the match to TRBD1 covers 8 bases. V gave up 5 bases and J gave up 2 bases; unmatched junction bases: 7. The CDR3 extends over 15 amino acids. Germline CDR1 and CDR2: MNHNS and SASEGT.